These 23 T cell receptor beta chains were sequenced from one sample in a study of cytomegalovirus exposure and HLA in healthy donors. Repertoires were generated with immunoSEQ multiplex PCR, while TCRdb's copy carries only in-frame clones and drops some. The repertoire includes approximately 140,000 clones, 84% of them detected once, and almost 1.5% sits in the top ten. The sequencing sample was made of PBMCs. Source of these receptors: a woman under 40 in good health and CMV-seronegative.

The chain employs TRBV7-3 and TRBJ1-6, with TRBD1 identical over 10 bases. Germline values: CDR1 SGHTA, CDR2 FQGTGA. The ends lost 3 bases at V and 9 bases at J; junction bases unmatched: 8. CDR3 length: 16 amino acids. The CDR3 spells CASSLTGTGVGSPLHF. The CDR3 bases are TGTGCCAGCAGCTTGACCGGGACAGGGGTTGGTTCACCCCTCCACTTT.

This sequence joins TRBV19 and TRBJ2-1, with 14 bases identical to TRBD2. The CDR3 runs to 18 residues. Per germline, CDR1 LNHDA and CDR2 SQIVND (reference sequence). V dropped 4 bases and J dropped 6; count of bases not matched to a gene: 11. The CDR3: CASSTGLAGGTTGNEQFF. The CDR3 bases are TGTGCCAGTAGTACAGGACTAGCGGGGGGCACGACCGGCAATGAGCAGTTCTTC.

The chain couples TRBV5-1 to TRBJ1-1, with D perhaps TRBD1 (6 bases). CDR1 and CDR2 from the germline V gene are SGHRS and YFSETQ. CDR3 length: 13 residues. Trimming removed 4 bases from V and 3 bases from J, with 10 bases in between. CDR3 in DNA: TGCGCCAGCAGCACACAGGGCGACACTGAAGCTTTCTTT. This sequence encodes CASSTQGDTEAFF. Full variable domain (missing parts from reference TRBV5-1 and TRBJ1-1): KAGVTQTPRYLIKTRGQQVTLSCSPISGHRSVSWYQQTPGQGLQFLFEYFSETQRNKGNFPGRFSGRQFSNSRSEMNVSTLELGDSALYLCASSTQGDTEAFFGQGTRLTVV.

The V call is TRBV2, the J call TRBJ1-1; weak D call: TRBD1 (5 bases). V lost 4 bases to trimming and J lost 0 bases, with 9 bases between them. The CDR3 contains 14 residues. The germline gives CDR1 SNHLY, CDR2 FYNNEI. The CDR3 DNA reads TGTGCCAGCAGTGGGCAGGGTTTGAACACTGAAGCTTTCTTT. Encoded protein: CASSGQGLNTEAFF.

The chain joins TRBV10-3 to TRBJ1-1, with D maybe TRBD1 (6 bases). This CDR3 is built from 12 residues. V lost 9 bases, J lost 2 bases, and 10 bases lay in between. Germline assignment: CDR1 ENHRY and CDR2 SYGVKD. For the CDR3, the DNA is TGTGCCATAGGGACACATAACACTGAAGCTTTCTTT. It yields the protein CAIGTHNTEAFF.

J is TRBJ2-3 and V is TRBV2, with 13 bases lining up with TRBD2. Germline assignment: CDR1 SNHLY and CDR2 FYNNEI. Trimming removed 6 bases from V and 5 bases from J; junction bases left unmatched: 5. The CDR3 length is 15 residues. The CDR3 nucleotides are TGTGCCAGCAGCCTACTAGCGGGGGGGGAAGATACGCAGTATTTT. This gives the protein CASSLLAGGEDTQYF.

J is TRBJ1-2 and V is TRBV5-1; the D gene is possibly TRBD1 (6 bases). Between the trimmed V and J ends, which lost 0 bases and 8 bases, there was a span of 11 bases. CDR1 is SGHRS and CDR2 is YFSETQ in the germline V gene. The CDR3 is 13 amino acids. The CDR3 bases are TGCGCCAGCAGCTTGGACGGGGGGCTCGGCTACACCTTC. It encodes CASSLDGGLGYTF.

The chain combines TRBV7-2 with TRBJ1-1; perhaps TRBD1 as D (6 bases). V lost 3 bases, J lost 0 bases, and 8 bases lay in between. This CDR3 comprises 14 residues. Germline CDR1 is SGHTA and CDR2 is FQGNSA. The chain's CDR3 is CASSLDRMNTEAFF. CDR3 nucleotides: TGTGCCAGCAGCTTGGACAGAATGAACACTGAAGCTTTCTTT.

The sample holds one count of this clone. The chain joins TRBV18 to TRBJ2-5, with D perhaps TRBD1 (6 bases). Trimming shortened V by 6 bases and J by 1 base, and 15 bases separated the two germline ends. Germline CDR1 is KGHSH and CDR2 is LQKENI. This CDR3 has 15 amino acids. The CDR3 nucleotides are TGTGCCAGCTCGCATACAGGGTACTCCCAAGAGACCCAGTACTTC. Translating it yields CASSHTGYSQETQYF.

The chain employs TRBV5-8 and TRBJ2-3; 13 positions agree with TRBD2. CDR1 and CDR2 from the germline V gene are SGHTS and YDEGEE. The V segment lost 0 bases and the J segment 8 bases; nucleotides outside the gene matches: 6. This CDR3 has 16 residues. CDR3 region: CASSLGLAGGGGTQYF. DNA for the CDR3: TGTGCCAGCAGCTTGGGACTAGCGGGGGGTGGAGGTACGCAGTATTTT.

The chain combines TRBV7-9 with TRBJ1-4; 7 nucleotides line up with TRBD1. The V gene end was trimmed by 5 bases and the J gene end by 5 bases; junction bases not matched to a gene: 8. CDR3 length equals 15 residues. Germline CDR1 reads SEHNR; CDR2 reads FQNEAQ (reference sequence). CDR3 DNA sequence: TGTGCCAGCAGCGCAGGGGACAGCTCGAATGAAAAACTGTTTTTT. As protein: CASSAGDSSNEKLFF.

A single count supports this clone. The genes are TRBV4-2 and TRBJ1-1; D gene ambiguous. Germline V CDR1 and CDR2: LGHNA, YNFKEQ. There are 13 residues in the CDR3. With 5 bases removed from V and 2 bases from J, the gap between germline ends came to 9 bases. This CDR3 reads CASSGGVNTEAFF. DNA for the CDR3: TGTGCCAGCAGCGGCGGGGTAAACACTGAAGCTTTCTTT.

This rearrangement joins TRBV5-5 to TRBJ1-5; tentatively, D is TRBD1 (6 bases). The germline gives CDR1 SGHKS, CDR2 YYEKEE (reference sequence). The CDR3 is made up of 15 amino acids. Trimming removed 1 base from V and 2 bases from J, with 10 bases in between. CDR3 sequence (DNA): TGTGCCAGCAGCTTGTGGGGGGGCGGCAATCAGCCCCAGCATTTT. It encodes CASSLWGGGNQPQHF.

The rearrangement links TRBV6-5 to TRBJ1-1; the D is unclear. V lost 6 bases to trimming and J lost 1 base, with 12 bases between them. Germline V gene lookup returns CDR1 MNHEY and CDR2 SVGAGI. The CDR3 has 14 residues. The CDR3 region is CASRRDSQNTEAFF. DNA for the CDR3: TGTGCCAGCAGGCGGGATAGCCAGAACACTGAAGCTTTCTTT.

This chain uses TRBV11-2 with TRBJ2-2, with 13 bases that match TRBD2. V shed 5 bases, J shed 5 bases, and the junction held 11 bases outside the gene matches. The germline CDR1 and CDR2 sequences are SGHAT and FQNNGV. This CDR3 comprises 18 residues. The CDR3 DNA reads TGTGCCAGCAGCCTCAGACTAGCGGGGGGTTTAGGAACCGGGGAGCTGTTTTTT. This sequence encodes CASSLRLAGGLGTGELFF.

This rearrangement joins TRBV2 to TRBJ1-2; no clear D gene. The CDR3 extends over 13 amino acids. Germline CDR1 and CDR2: SNHLY and FYNNEI. V lost 6 bases, J lost 4 bases, and 12 bases lay in between. The chain's CDR3 is CASRNPGLYGYTF. For the CDR3, the DNA is TGTGCCAGCAGAAACCCGGGTCTCTATGGCTACACCTTC.

This chain joins TRBV4-1 and TRBJ2-5, with 12 bases matching TRBD2. This CDR3 has 15 residues. The V and J ends lost 5 bases and 6 bases, in that order; junction bases with no gene match: 7. Germline V gene data show CDR1 as MGHRA and CDR2 as YSYEKL. In DNA, the CDR3 is TGCGCCAGCAGCAAACTAGCGGGGGGTTCCCAGACCCAGTACTTC. It translates to CASSKLAGGSQTQYF.

Concerning this clone: The sample contains more than one DNA sequence encoding this CDR3. The rearrangement links TRBV7-2 to TRBJ1-6; D unresolved. The CDR3 has 16 amino acids. Germline CDR1 is SGHTA and CDR2 is FQGNSA. Trimming removed 1 base at V and 0 bases at J, with 7 bases between. This chain's CDR3 is CASSLGPSSYNSPLHF. The CDR3 nucleotides read TGTGCCAGCAGCTTAGGTCCGAGCTCCTATAATTCACCCCTCCACTTT.

This chain uses TRBV14 with TRBJ2-7; 8 bases are a match to TRBD1. Per germline, CDR1 SGHDN and CDR2 FVKESK. V was clipped by 4 bases and J by 0 bases; unmatched bases: 5. The CDR3 runs to 15 residues. In DNA, the CDR3 is TGTGCCAGCAGCCGAAGACAGGGGCCCTCCTACGAGCAGTACTTC. It yields the protein CASSRRQGPSYEQYF. The whole variable domain, remainder taken from reference TRBV14 and TRBJ2-7, is EAGVTQFPSHSVIEKGQTVTLRCDPISGHDNLYWYRRVMGKEIKFLLHFVKESKQDESGMPNNRFLAERTGGTYSTLKVQPAELEDSGVYFCASSRRQGPSYEQYFGPGTRLTVT.

J is TRBJ2-1 and V is TRBV19; TRBD2 aligns across 9 bases. The CDR3 sequence is 17 residues long. Germline V gives CDR1 LNHDA, CDR2 SQIVND (reference sequence). With V trimmed by 3 bases and J by 6 bases, 12 bases remained unmatched. CDR3 amino acids: CASSMPDAGGPVNEQFF. CDR3 DNA sequence: TGTGCCAGTAGTATGCCCGATGCGGGGGGGCCGGTCAATGAGCAGTTCTTC.

The chain combines TRBV16 with TRBJ2-5, with D maybe TRBD2 (6 bases). CDR1 and CDR2 (germline): KGHSY, FQNENV. V gave up 2 bases and J gave up 4 bases, with 14 bases separating them. The CDR3 is made up of 15 amino acids. CDR3 sequence (DNA): TGTGCCAGCAGCCAAGGGACGGGACTGTCAGAGACCCAGTACTTC. Its protein is CASSQGTGLSETQYF.

The chain couples TRBV6-4 to TRBJ2-1; TRBD2 matches at 13 bases. Germline V gives CDR1 MRHNA, CDR2 SNTAGT. J was trimmed by 13 bases and V by 5 bases; bases with no gene match: 5. The CDR3 contains 13 residues. CDR3 sequence: CASSQLAGGKQFF. In DNA form, the CDR3 reads TGTGCCAGCAGTCAACTAGCGGGGGGGAAACAGTTCTTC.

V is TRBV10-3 and J is TRBJ1-1; D remains unclear. Between the trimmed V and J ends, which lost 10 bases and 1 base, there was a span of 10 bases. Germline values: CDR1 ENHRY, CDR2 SYGVKD. There are 12 residues in the CDR3. The CDR3 nucleotides read TGTGCCACCCAGAGGAAGAACACTGAAGCTTTCTTT. Encoded protein: CATQRKNTEAFF.